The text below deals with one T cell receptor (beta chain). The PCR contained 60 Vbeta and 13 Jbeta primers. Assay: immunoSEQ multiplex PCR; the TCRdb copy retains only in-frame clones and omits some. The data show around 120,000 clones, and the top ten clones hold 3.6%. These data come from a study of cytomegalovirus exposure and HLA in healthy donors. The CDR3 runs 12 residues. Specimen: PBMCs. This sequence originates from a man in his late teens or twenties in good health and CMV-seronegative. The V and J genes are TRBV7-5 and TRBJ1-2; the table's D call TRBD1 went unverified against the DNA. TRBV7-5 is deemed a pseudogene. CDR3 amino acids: CASSFTGYGYTF. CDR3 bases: TGTGCCAGCAGCTTCACAGGCTATGGCTACACCTTC.